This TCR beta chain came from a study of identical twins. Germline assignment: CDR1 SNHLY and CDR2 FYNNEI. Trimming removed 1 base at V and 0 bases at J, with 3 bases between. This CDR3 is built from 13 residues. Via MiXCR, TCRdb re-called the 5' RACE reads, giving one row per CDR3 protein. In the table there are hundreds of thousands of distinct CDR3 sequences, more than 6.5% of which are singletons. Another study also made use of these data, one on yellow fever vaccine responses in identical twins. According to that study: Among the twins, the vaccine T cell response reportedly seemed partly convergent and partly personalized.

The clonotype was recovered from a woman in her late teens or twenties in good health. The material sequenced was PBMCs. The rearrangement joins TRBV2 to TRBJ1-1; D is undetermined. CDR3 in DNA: TGTGCCAGCAGTGAAGAACTGAACACTGAAGCTTTCTTT. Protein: CASSEELNTEAFF.